This T cell receptor beta chain is from a study of CD8+CD57+ T cells in acquired aplastic anemia. Looking at the study overall: Across the sorted CD4+ and CD8+ cells, DNA amounts averaged 3.2 ug. Healthy donor sequencing depth: around 10 million CD4+, roughly 11 million CD8+ reads.

The template used for profiling TCR beta VDJ and CDR3 was genomic DNA. TCRdb independently ran MiXCR on the reads; one entry per CDR3 protein. The repertoire holds around 190,000 distinct CDR3 sequences, with approximately 60% as singletons. Study-wide findings and caveats: Simpson's diversity of CD8+ cells was not significantly different in patients compared with controls. Both patients and controls carried the same twenty-nine CD8+ CDR3 sequences.

A word on this clonotype: What it recognizes is unknown.

The sequence came from a human donor in good health. Sequencing was carried out using sorted CD4+, CD8+, or CD8+CD57+ T cells (not recorded which) from PBMCs.

In nucleotides, the CDR3 is TGTGCCAGCAGCATCGGACTTAAAGAGACCCAGTACTTC. Translated, it gives CASSIGLKETQYF. The V and J genes are TRBV7-2 and TRBJ2-5, with a weak D call TRBD2 (5 bases). The V end was cut by 5 bases, the J end by 3 bases, with 10 bases between. Germline V gene lookup returns CDR1 SGHTA and CDR2 FQGNSA. The CDR3 has 13 residues.